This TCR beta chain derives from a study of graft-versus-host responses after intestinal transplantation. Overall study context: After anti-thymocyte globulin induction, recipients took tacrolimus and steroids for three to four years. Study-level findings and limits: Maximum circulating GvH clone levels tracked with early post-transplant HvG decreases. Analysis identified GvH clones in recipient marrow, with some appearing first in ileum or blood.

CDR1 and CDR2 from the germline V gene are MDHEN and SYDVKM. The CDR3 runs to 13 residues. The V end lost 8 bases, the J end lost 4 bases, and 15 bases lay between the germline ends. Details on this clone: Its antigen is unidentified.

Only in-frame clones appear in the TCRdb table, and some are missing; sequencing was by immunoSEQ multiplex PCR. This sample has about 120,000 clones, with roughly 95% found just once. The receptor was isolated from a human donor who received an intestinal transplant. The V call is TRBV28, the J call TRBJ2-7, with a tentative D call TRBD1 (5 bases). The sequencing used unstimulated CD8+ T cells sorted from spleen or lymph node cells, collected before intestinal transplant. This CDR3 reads CASFQGVAYEQYF. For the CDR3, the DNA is TGTGCCAGCTTTCAGGGTGTCGCGTACGAGCAGTACTTC.